This T cell receptor beta chain was identified in a study of T cell changes during pregnancy in multiple sclerosis. Sequenced by immunoSEQ multiplex PCR; TCRdb stores in-frame clones only, minus some. This table has about 31,000 clones, 80% to 90% appearing once. The germline gives CDR1 MNHEY, CDR2 SMNVEV (reference sequence). The V gene end was trimmed by 5 bases and the J gene end by 1 base; junction bases not matched to a gene: 7. The CDR3 contains 16 residues. The sequence derives from a female donor with multiple sclerosis, enrolled in a pregnancy study. Sequenced here: CD8+ T cells from peripheral blood mononuclear cells, sampled before pregnancy. The genes are TRBV27 and TRBJ2-3; 9 bases are a match to TRBD2. CDR3 coding DNA: TGTGCCAGCAGTCTCCTCTGGACTAGCGGCACAGATACGCAGTATTTT. This encodes CASSLLWTSGTDTQYF.